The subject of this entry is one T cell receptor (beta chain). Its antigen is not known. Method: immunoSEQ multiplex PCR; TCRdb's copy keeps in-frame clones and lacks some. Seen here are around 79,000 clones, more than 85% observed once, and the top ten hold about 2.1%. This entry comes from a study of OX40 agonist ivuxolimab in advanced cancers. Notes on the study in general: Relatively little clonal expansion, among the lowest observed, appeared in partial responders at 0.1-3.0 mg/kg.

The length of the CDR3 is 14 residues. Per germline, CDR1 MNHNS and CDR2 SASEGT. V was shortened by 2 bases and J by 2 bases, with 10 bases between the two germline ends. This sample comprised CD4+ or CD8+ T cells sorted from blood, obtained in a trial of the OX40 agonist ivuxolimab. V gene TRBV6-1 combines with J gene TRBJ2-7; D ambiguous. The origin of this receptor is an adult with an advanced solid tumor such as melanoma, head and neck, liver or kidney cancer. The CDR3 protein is CASSEIYPPYEQYF. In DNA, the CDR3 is TGTGCCAGCAGTGAAATCTACCCTCCCTACGAGCAGTACTTC.